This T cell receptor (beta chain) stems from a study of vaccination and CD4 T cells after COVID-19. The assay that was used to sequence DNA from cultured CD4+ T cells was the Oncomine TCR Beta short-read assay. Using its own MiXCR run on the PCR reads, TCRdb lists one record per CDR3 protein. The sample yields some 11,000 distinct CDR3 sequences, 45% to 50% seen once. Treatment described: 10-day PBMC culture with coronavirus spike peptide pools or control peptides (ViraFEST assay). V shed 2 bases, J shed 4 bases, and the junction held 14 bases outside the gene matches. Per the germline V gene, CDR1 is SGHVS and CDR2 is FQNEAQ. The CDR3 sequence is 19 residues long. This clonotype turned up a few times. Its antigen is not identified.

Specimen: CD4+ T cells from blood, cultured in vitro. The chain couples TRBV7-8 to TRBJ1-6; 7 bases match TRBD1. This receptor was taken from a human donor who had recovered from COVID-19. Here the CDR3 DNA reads TGTGCCAGCAGCTTAATTATTAGGGACAGAAAGCCGTATAATTCACCCCTCCACTTT. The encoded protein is CASSLIIRDRKPYNSPLHF.